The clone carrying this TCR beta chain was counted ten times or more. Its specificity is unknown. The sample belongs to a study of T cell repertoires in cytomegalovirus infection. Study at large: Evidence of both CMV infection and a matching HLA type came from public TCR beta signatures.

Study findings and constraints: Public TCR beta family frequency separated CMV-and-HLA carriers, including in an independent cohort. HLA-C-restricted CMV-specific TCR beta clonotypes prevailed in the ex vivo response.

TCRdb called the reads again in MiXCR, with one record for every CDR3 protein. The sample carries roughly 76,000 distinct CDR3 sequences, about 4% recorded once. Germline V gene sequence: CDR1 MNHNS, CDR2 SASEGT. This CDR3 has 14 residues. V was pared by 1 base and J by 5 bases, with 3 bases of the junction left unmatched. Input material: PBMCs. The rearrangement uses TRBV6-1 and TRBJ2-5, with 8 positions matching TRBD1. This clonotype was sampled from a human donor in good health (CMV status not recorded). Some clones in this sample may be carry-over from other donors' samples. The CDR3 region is CASSEGYRGETQYF. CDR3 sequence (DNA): TGTGCCAGCAGTGAAGGCTACAGGGGGGAGACCCAGTACTTC.